Shown below are 27 T cell receptor beta chains from a single sample sequenced in a study of cytomegalovirus exposure and HLA in healthy donors. The primer mix had 60 Vbeta and 13 Jbeta primers. TCRdb keeps only in-frame clones here, not all; method: immunoSEQ multiplex PCR. The table lists some 120,000 clones, roughly 69% of them singletons. Material for sequencing was PBMCs. The receptors originated from a middle-aged woman in good health and CMV-seropositive.

This clone turned up a few times. V gene TRBV29-1 combines with J gene TRBJ2-7, with TRBD1 matching 8 bases. The germline V gene has CDR1 SQVTM and CDR2 ANQGSEA. The CDR3 is made up of 12 amino acids. The junction had 4 bases not matched to a gene; V was cut back by 6 bases and J by 3 bases. The CDR3 DNA sequence: TGCAGCGTAGAAACAGGGGGCTACGAGCAGTACTTC. Its protein product is CSVETGGYEQYF.

The chain has TRBV15 and TRBJ2-2, with D unclear. The CDR3 is 13 residues long. V gave up 0 bases and J gave up 6 bases, with 5 bases separating them. The germline CDR1 and CDR2 sequences are LNHNV and YYDKDF (reference sequence). CDR3 sequence: CATSRDAAGELFF. CDR3 coding DNA: TGTGCCACCAGCAGAGACGCGGCCGGGGAGCTGTTTTTT.

J is TRBJ2-5 and V is TRBV4-1, with D possibly matching TRBD2 (5 bases). V gave up 1 base and J gave up 5 bases, with 17 bases separating them. Germline CDR1 MGHRA, CDR2 YSYEKL. CDR3 length equals 16 residues. DNA for the CDR3: TGCGCCAGCAGCCAAGGCCCCAAAGCCGGCGGGGAGACCCAGTACTTC. Translation gives CASSQGPKAGGETQYF.

The chain links TRBV4-3 to TRBJ2-7, with a possible D match to TRBD2 (5 bases). The germline CDR1 and CDR2 sequences are LGHNA and YSLEER. V dropped 0 bases and J dropped 7 bases, with 13 bases sitting between them. This CDR3 spans 14 amino acids. As DNA, the CDR3 is TGCGCCAGCAGCCAAGATCTTCGAGGGAGAGAGCAGTACTTC. As protein: CASSQDLRGREQYF.

The V call is TRBV15, the J call TRBJ2-1, with 8 bases fitting TRBD2. Trimming cost V 4 bases and J 3 bases; bases outside gene matches: 5. The CDR3 totals 15 residues. CDR1 is LNHNV, CDR2 YYDKDF, per germline (reference sequence). CDR3 sequence reads: CATSNPGLVYNEQFF. In DNA form, the CDR3 reads TGTGCCACCAGCAACCCGGGACTAGTCTACAATGAGCAGTTCTTC.

The chain is built from TRBV7-9 and TRBJ2-5; possible D gene TRBD2, 6 bases. The V gene lost 1 base and the J gene lost 7 bases, with 13 bases spanning the gap. In germline, CDR1 is SEHNR, CDR2 FQNEAQ (reference sequence). CDR3 length equals 14 residues. CDR3 sequence: CASSLVTVGGTQYF. The CDR3 DNA reads as TGTGCCAGCAGCTTAGTTACCGTGGGGGGGACCCAGTACTTC.

This clone was observed a handful of times. The chain uses TRBV7-9 and TRBJ2-3; no firm D call. V gave up 1 base and J gave up 7 bases, with 6 bases separating them. Germline lookup yields CDR1 SEHNR and CDR2 FQNEAQ (reference sequence). The CDR3 contains 12 residues. CDR3 coding DNA: TGTGCCAGCAGCTTAGGGCCGAATACGCAGTATTTT. Translating it yields CASSLGPNTQYF.

The chain couples TRBV7-8 to TRBJ1-1; TRBD1 is a possible D gene (5 bases). The V gene's germline CDR1 is SGHVS and CDR2 FQNEAQ. The V gene lost 4 bases and the J gene lost 0 bases, with 21 bases spanning the gap. The CDR3 runs 18 residues. CDR3 protein: CASSSARLGQILNTEAFF. CDR3 nucleotides: TGTGCCAGCAGCTCGGCTAGGTTAGGACAAATCCTGAACACTGAAGCTTTCTTT.

This clone was seen a single time. The chain has TRBV19 and TRBJ2-7; 13 bases are shared with TRBD2. V lost 5 bases, J lost 6 bases, and 7 bases stayed unmatched. The CDR3 sequence is 15 residues long. Germline assignment: CDR1 LNHDA and CDR2 SQIVND (reference sequence). The CDR3 nucleotides read TGTGCCAGTAGTGACCCGGGACTAGCGGGATCCGAGCAGTACTTC. It is translated as CASSDPGLAGSEQYF. Full variable domain (remainder filled in from reference TRBV19 and TRBJ2-7): DGGITQSPKYLFRKEGQNVTLSCEQNLNHDAMYWYRQDPGQGLRLIYYSQIVNDFQKGDIAEGYSVSREKKESFPLTVTSAQKNPTAFYLCASSDPGLAGSEQYFGPGTRLTVT.

This rearrangement joins TRBV30 to TRBJ1-5; D not resolved. V was clipped by 4 bases and J by 2 bases, with 3 bases between them. The CDR3 runs 11 residues. CDR1 is GTSNPN, CDR2 SVGIG, per germline (reference sequence). The DNA for the CDR3 is TGTGCCTGGACAGGCAATCAGCCCCAGCATTTT. Translation gives CAWTGNQPQHF.

The rearrangement uses TRBV9 and TRBJ2-7; 7 bases match TRBD2. Germline assignment: CDR1 SGDLS and CDR2 YYNGEE. V lost 0 bases, J lost 0 bases, and 6 bases stayed unmatched. The CDR3 is 16 residues long. The DNA for the CDR3 is TGTGCCAGCAGCGTAGCAGCGGGATCTAGCTCCTACGAGCAGTACTTC. Its translation is CASSVAAGSSSYEQYF. Drawing the rest from reference TRBV9 and TRBJ2-7, the complete variable domain is DSGVTQTPKHLITATGQRVTLRCSPRSGDLSVYWYQQSLDQGLQFLIQYYNGEERAKGNILERFSAQQFPDLHSELNLSSLELGDSALYFCASSVAAGSSSYEQYFGPGTRLTVT.

J is TRBJ1-2 and V is TRBV30; a possible D gene is TRBD1 (5 bases). The V end was cut by 0 bases, the J end by 6 bases, with 17 bases between. Germline loops: CDR1 GTSNPN, CDR2 SVGIG (reference sequence). There are 15 residues in the CDR3. The CDR3 region is CAWSVRTIPAHGYTF. The CDR3, as DNA: TGTGCCTGGAGTGTTAGGACAATACCTGCGCATGGCTACACCTTC.

This chain uses TRBV19 with TRBJ2-1; 8 bases align to TRBD2. Germline loops: CDR1 LNHDA, CDR2 SQIVND (reference sequence). CDR3 size: 13 residues. V shed 7 bases and J 10 bases; nucleotides not matched to a gene: 9. The CDR3 DNA is TGTGCCAGTAAATCTAAGCGGGAGAGGGAGCAGTTCTTC. Its protein is CASKSKREREQFF. The full variable domain, with the rest looked up from reference TRBV19 and TRBJ2-1, is DGGITQSPKYLFRKEGQNVTLSCEQNLNHDAMYWYRQDPGQGLRLIYYSQIVNDFQKGDIAEGYSVSREKKESFPLTVTSAQKNPTAFYLCASKSKREREQFFGPGTRLTVL.

The chain employs TRBV7-7 and TRBJ2-2; no firm D call. CDR1 and CDR2 from the germline V gene are SSHAT and FNYEAQ (reference sequence). This CDR3 is 14 amino acids long. Trimming took off 0 bases at V and 1 base at J, with 3 bases between the two ends. CDR3 DNA sequence: TGTGCCAGCAGCTTAGCCAGGAACACCGGGGAGCTGTTTTTT. Translating it yields CASSLARNTGELFF.

The rearrangement links TRBV28 to TRBJ2-7; TRBD2 aligns across 8 bases. Germline CDR1 MDHEN, CDR2 SYDVKM. J lost 2 bases, V lost 7 bases, and 10 bases had no gene match. The CDR3 consists of 15 residues. This CDR3 is CASTRGGTRAYEQYF. In nucleotides, the CDR3 is TGTGCCAGCACCCGGGGGGGCACGAGGGCCTACGAGCAGTACTTC.

This chain links TRBV28 with TRBJ2-5; D is perhaps TRBD2 (6 bases). Trimming removed 6 bases from V and 5 bases from J, with 10 bases in between. The germline V gene has CDR1 MDHEN and CDR2 SYDVKM. This CDR3 has 12 residues. The CDR3 reads CASSQGGETQYF. DNA for the CDR3: TGTGCCAGCAGCCAGGGAGGCGAGACCCAGTACTTC.

The count of this clone is one. The genes are TRBV10-2 and TRBJ2-3; maybe TRBD1 (6 bases). Per the germline V gene, CDR1 is WSHSY and CDR2 is SAAADI. Trimming stripped 4 bases from V and 4 bases from J, with 9 bases between. CDR3 size: 13 residues. The CDR3 sequence: CASSGRGADTQYF. For the CDR3, the DNA is TGCGCCAGCAGTGGCAGGGGTGCAGATACGCAGTATTTT.

The chain combines TRBV19 with TRBJ1-5; TRBD1 matches at 10 bases. The CDR3 is 18 amino acids. Germline V gene data show CDR1 as LNHDA and CDR2 as SQIVND (reference sequence). The V and J ends lost 8 bases and 2 bases, in that order; junction bases with no gene match: 15. CDR3 DNA: TGTGCCAGTCTTCCTGGTTGGGGACAGGGGAGGGGCAATCAGCCCCAGCATTTT. Amino acid sequence: CASLPGWGQGRGNQPQHF.

The CDR3 DNA reads as TGTGCCAGCAGCTCCGTTTCGACTAGCGGGACCTACAATGAGCAGTTCTTC. As protein: CASSSVSTSGTYNEQFF. The chain combines TRBV7-9 with TRBJ2-1, with 11 bases matching TRBD2. J was trimmed by 2 bases and V by 4 bases; bases with no gene match: 7. CDR1 is SEHNR and CDR2 is FQNEAQ in the germline V gene (reference sequence). This CDR3 has 17 residues.

This clone was seen only a few times. The chain links TRBV19 to TRBJ2-7, with TRBD2 matching over 11 bases. V was clipped by 4 bases and J by 3 bases; unmatched bases: 2. The CDR3 is 14 amino acids. The germline V gene encodes CDR1 LNHDA and CDR2 SQIVND (reference sequence). The CDR3 DNA sequence: TGTGCCAGTAGTAATAGCGGGAGGGTCTACGAGCAGTACTTC. It encodes CASSNSGRVYEQYF.

The chain joins TRBV6-6 to TRBJ2-1, with TRBD2 matching 8 bases. The V gene's germline CDR1 is MNHNY and CDR2 SVGAGI (reference sequence). The CDR3 loop spans 15 amino acids. J lost 12 bases, V lost 6 bases, and 16 bases had no gene match. CDR3 residues: CASRDHTAGGDGQFF. The DNA of the CDR3 is TGTGCCAGCAGGGATCATACCGCCGGGGGGGACGGGCAGTTCTTC.

V usage is TRBV7-9 and J usage is TRBJ1-1; D is ambiguous. The CDR3 has 12 amino acids. The germline V gene has CDR1 SEHNR and CDR2 FQNEAQ (reference sequence). The V end was cut by 0 bases, the J end by 4 bases, with 3 bases between. CDR3 protein: CASSLAATEAFF. In nucleotides, the CDR3 is TGTGCCAGCAGCTTAGCGGCCACTGAAGCTTTCTTT.

This chain uses TRBV5-4 with TRBJ2-2, with a possible D match to TRBD2 (5 bases). Germline CDR1 reads SGHNT; CDR2 reads YYREEE (reference sequence). This CDR3 comprises 14 residues. V lost 5 bases to trimming and J lost 5 bases, with 13 bases between them. This CDR3 is CASRPLGGTGELFF. DNA for the CDR3: TGTGCCAGCAGACCTCTTGGAGGAACCGGGGAGCTGTTTTTT.

V gene TRBV4-1 combines with J gene TRBJ2-2, with D maybe TRBD1 (6 bases). Trimming cost V 1 base and J 5 bases, with 14 bases left between them. Germline-derived CDR1 and CDR2 are MGHRA and YSYEKL. The CDR3 spans 16 residues. This chain's CDR3 is CASSQVTGSWTGELFF. CDR3 in DNA: TGCGCCAGCAGCCAAGTTACAGGGTCTTGGACCGGGGAGCTGTTTTTT.

The table lists this clone with a few counts. The chain couples TRBV19 to TRBJ2-7, with D hard to call. The V and J ends lost 5 bases and 0 bases respectively, with 11 bases between them. CDR3 length: 14 amino acids. Germline CDR1 LNHDA, CDR2 SQIVND (reference sequence). The CDR3 loop is CASSSVGSSYEQYF. The CDR3 DNA sequence: TGTGCCAGTAGTTCTGTGGGCAGCTCCTACGAGCAGTACTTC.

The J gene is TRBJ1-2, the V gene TRBV7-9, with no clear D. CDR1 SEHNR and CDR2 FQNEAQ come from the germline V gene (reference sequence). V was shortened by 1 base and J by 2 bases, with 8 bases between the two germline ends. The CDR3 extends over 14 amino acids. This CDR3 is CASSLENGNYGYTF. CDR3 DNA sequence: TGTGCCAGCAGCTTAGAAAACGGGAACTATGGCTACACCTTC.

The CDR3 DNA follows: TGTGCCAGCAGCTTAACGCAGCTAGGTAATGAAAAACTGTTTTTT. Residues: CASSLTQLGNEKLFF. This chain uses TRBV11-2 with TRBJ1-4; D gene uncertain. Germline-derived CDR1 and CDR2 are SGHAT and FQNNGV. Trimming shortened V by 2 bases and J by 4 bases, and 11 bases separated the two germline ends. The CDR3 sequence is 15 residues long.